The 20 T cell receptor beta chains below come from one sample, sequenced in a study of vaccination effects on CD4 cells after COVID-19. Prior to sequencing, the ViraFEST assay stimulated PBMC with viral peptide pools, which expanded the antigen-specific CD4+ T cells. After less than twelve days in culture, the CD4+ T cells were isolated. These receptors' targets are unknown. Libraries were prepared by immunoSEQ multiplex PCR; TCRdb keeps only in-frame clonotypes and omits some of them. The sample comprises approximately 87,000 clones, around four fifths of which are singletons, and 1.5% to 2% rests with the top ten. Specimen: CD4+ T cells from PBMCs cultured with HCoV-229E spike peptides, collected before COVID-19 vaccination. The receptors were gathered from a human donor who received a COVID-19 vaccine.

The CDR3 nucleotides are TGTGCCAGCACTTTTTCAGGGGGGCAGCCCCAGCATTTT. Translation: CASTFSGGQPQHF. This chain links TRBV12-3 or TRBV12-4 with TRBJ1-5, with 7 bases that match TRBD1. CDR3 length equals 13 residues. V trimming: 7 bases; J trimming: 7 bases; junction bases outside the gene matches: 7.

In its sample, this clone was seen once. The genes are TRBV5-5 and TRBJ2-3, with 9 bases fitting TRBD2. J was trimmed by 4 bases and V by 4 bases; bases with no gene match: 7. This CDR3 has 15 residues. Germline CDR1 reads SGHKS; CDR2 reads YYEKEE (reference sequence). DNA for the CDR3: TGTGCCAGCAGCGGCGGGACTAGCAGCCCAGATACGCAGTATTTT. This translates into CASSGGTSSPDTQYF.

The chain recombines TRBV6-5 with TRBJ1-6; no reliable D call. In germline, CDR1 is MNHEY, CDR2 SVGAGI. V was shortened by 2 bases and J by 7 bases, with 9 bases between the two germline ends. The CDR3 consists of 14 residues. The chain's CDR3 is CASSYATGNSPLHF. Here the CDR3 DNA reads TGTGCCAGCAGTTACGCCACGGGCAATTCACCCCTCCACTTT.

Here the CDR3 reads CASSATGGGRNEQFF. CDR3 sequence (DNA): TGTGCCAGCAGTGCAACAGGGGGCGGTCGAAATGAGCAGTTCTTC. V is TRBV6-6 and J is TRBJ2-1; 9 nucleotides match TRBD1. CDR1 is MNHNY and CDR2 is SVGAGI in the germline V gene (reference sequence). This CDR3 is built from 15 residues. Unmatched junction bases numbered 9, after V lost 5 bases and J lost 7 bases.

The chain carries TRBV29-1 and TRBJ1-2; D may be TRBD1 (5 bases). The CDR3 length is 14 residues. Deletions cut 7 bases from V and 1 base from J, with 16 bases between. The germline CDR1 and CDR2 sequences are SQVTM and ANQGSEA. The CDR3 sequence: CSALSGGFNYGYTF. Here the CDR3 DNA reads TGCAGCGCGTTAAGCGGGGGATTTAACTATGGCTACACCTTC.

This sequence joins TRBV5-1 and TRBJ2-2; TRBD2 matches at 13 bases. Germline-derived CDR1 and CDR2 are SGHRS and YFSETQ. The J segment lost 5 bases and the V segment lost 7 bases, leaving 5 bases of the junction unmatched. There are 15 residues in the CDR3. CDR3 in DNA: TGCGCCAGCGTACCGGGACTAGCGGGGACCGGGGAGCTGTTTTTT. It translates to CASVPGLAGTGELFF.

The chain employs TRBV6-1 and TRBJ2-7; 8 bases line up with TRBD2. Germline V lookup: CDR1 MNHNS, CDR2 SASEGT. V lost 7 bases, J lost 1 base, and 6 bases stayed unmatched. This CDR3 is built from 14 residues. DNA of the CDR3: TGTGCCAGCACCGCCTCGGGAGGGTCCTACGAGCAGTACGTC. Protein: CASTASGGSYEQYV.

The chain has TRBV5-1 and TRBJ2-6; D remains unclear. The germline V and J ends were trimmed by 0 bases and 2 bases, with 6 bases remaining between them. Germline values: CDR1 SGHRS, CDR2 YFSETQ. The CDR3 sequence is 15 residues long. The CDR3 reads CASSLVVTGANVLTF. The CDR3 DNA reads as TGCGCCAGCAGCTTGGTAGTAACTGGGGCCAACGTCCTGACTTTC.

This clone was observed once. The V call is TRBV5-6, the J call TRBJ2-3; D gene unclear. This CDR3 is built from 12 residues. The V end lost 3 bases, the J end lost 0 bases, and 2 bases lay between the germline ends. Germline CDR1 and CDR2: SGHDT and YYEEEE. The chain's CDR3 is CASSYSTDTQYF. The CDR3 DNA reads TGTGCCAGCAGCTACAGCACAGATACGCAGTATTTT.

The V gene is TRBV19, the J gene TRBJ1-2; TRBD1 might be the D (5 bases). Germline-derived CDR1 and CDR2 are LNHDA and SQIVND (reference sequence). V was shortened by 7 bases and J by 4 bases, with 13 bases between the two germline ends. CDR3 size: 13 residues. CDR3 sequence: CASNGGEPYGYTF. The CDR3 bases are TGTGCCAGTAACGGAGGGGAGCCCTATGGCTACACCTTC.

This chain connects TRBV11-3 to TRBJ1-1; possibly TRBD1 for D (6 bases). Trimming removed 5 bases at V and 1 base at J, with 11 bases between. Germline V gene lookup returns CDR1 SGHNT and CDR2 YENEEA. CDR3 length equals 14 residues. CDR3 bases: TGTGCCAGCAGCAAGGGGGGCCCGAACACTGAAGCTTTCTTT. Protein: CASSKGGPNTEAFF.

In its sample, this clone was seen once. The genes are TRBV6-1 and TRBJ1-5; tentatively, D is TRBD1 (6 bases). Germline CDR1 MNHNS, CDR2 SASEGT. Trimming removed 2 bases at V and 3 bases at J, with 17 bases between. The CDR3 runs to 17 residues. The CDR3 coding sequence is TGTGCCAGCAGTGAATCTCTCAGGGGCCAGATCAATCAGCCCCAGCATTTT. Translated, it gives CASSESLRGQINQPQHF.

The genes are TRBV7-9 and TRBJ1-6; TRBD1 might be the D (5 bases). This CDR3 is 13 amino acids long. CDR1 and CDR2 from the germline V gene are SEHNR and FQNEAQ (reference sequence). V shed 5 bases and J shed 8 bases, with 10 bases lying between them. The CDR3 region has the DNA TGTGCCAGCAGCACGACAGCCTATTCACCCCTCCACTTT. It yields the protein CASSTTAYSPLHF.

The rearrangement joins TRBV24-1 to TRBJ2-3; possible D gene TRBD2, 5 bases. CDR3 length: 15 amino acids. CDR1 and CDR2 from the germline V gene are KGHDR and SFDVKD. Deletions cut 2 bases from V and 0 bases from J, with 8 bases between. CDR3 residues: CATSDSRTSTDTQYF. The DNA for the CDR3 is TGTGCCACCAGTGATTCCCGGACTAGCACAGATACGCAGTATTTT.

The V gene is TRBV7-9, the J gene TRBJ2-3; 7 bases are shared with TRBD1. Germline CDR1 is SEHNR and CDR2 is FQNEAQ (reference sequence). The CDR3 is made up of 16 amino acids. Trimming at V came to 5 bases and at J to 5 bases, leaving 13 bases not matched to a gene. The CDR3 reads CASSARQGGEKDTQYF. Written as DNA, the CDR3 is TGTGCCAGCAGCGCGAGACAGGGTGGGGAAAAAGATACGCAGTATTTT.

This clone was detected only a few times. V is TRBV9 and J is TRBJ1-1; 7 positions match TRBD1. CDR1 is SGDLS and CDR2 is YYNGEE in the germline V gene. Germline trimming cut 0 bases from V and 1 base from J; bases unmatched to any gene: 9. This CDR3 is built from 17 residues. The CDR3 spells CASSVGIWGQQNTEAFF. The CDR3, as DNA: TGTGCCAGCAGCGTAGGAATTTGGGGACAGCAGAACACTGAAGCTTTCTTT.

The table lists this clone with a count of one. This chain connects TRBV27 to TRBJ2-1; possible D gene TRBD2, 6 bases. V was clipped by 5 bases and J by 11 bases, with 16 bases between them. CDR1 and CDR2 (germline): MNHEY, SMNVEV (reference sequence). The CDR3 contains 13 residues. CDR3 bases: TGTGCCAGCAGTCCAAATCAGGGAGGACAGCAGTTCTTC. Its translation: CASSPNQGGQQFF.

This chain uses TRBV3-1 (or the pseudogene TRBV3-2) with TRBJ1-5; D gene ambiguous. Trimming stripped 4 bases from V and 7 bases from J, with 17 bases between. CDR1 and CDR2 from the germline V gene are LGHDT and YNNKEL (reference sequence). CDR3 length equals 15 residues. CDR3 residues: CASSPDRALGQPQHF. CDR3 bases: TGTGCCAGCAGCCCGGACCGAGCGTTGGGGCAGCCCCAGCATTTT.

V is TRBV6-5 and J is TRBJ1-2, with D maybe TRBD1 (5 bases). The ends were cut back, 6 bases at V and 0 bases at J, with 11 bases in the middle. Germline V lookup: CDR1 MNHEY, CDR2 SVGAGI. CDR3 length: 14 amino acids. CDR3 sequence: CASRPGYTNYGYTF. CDR3 DNA sequence: TGTGCCAGCAGACCAGGGTATACTAACTATGGCTACACCTTC.

V usage is TRBV6-2 or TRBV6-3 and J usage is TRBJ2-5; 15 bases map to TRBD2. Germline lookup yields CDR1 MNHEY and CDR2 SVGEGT. The CDR3 is made up of 18 amino acids. Trimming took 6 bases from V and 2 from J; bases not matched to a gene: 10. The DNA for the CDR3 is TGTGCCAGCAGCCCCGGGACTAGCGGGGGGCCCTTTCAAGAGACCCAGTACTTC. Protein sequence: CASSPGTSGGPFQETQYF.